This paragraph reports one T cell receptor (beta chain). Primers: 60 Vbeta forward and 13 Jbeta reverse. Clones were read by immunoSEQ multiplex PCR, and TCRdb kept only the in-frame ones, dropping some. The sample holds tens of thousands of clones; over 75% are singletons and the top ten take approximately 4.7%. The record originates from a study of cytomegalovirus exposure and HLA in healthy donors. Between the trimmed V and J ends, which lost 3 bases and 1 base, there was a span of 7 bases. Germline V gives CDR1 SQVTM, CDR2 ANQGSEA. The length of the CDR3 is 13 residues. What was sequenced was PBMCs. The sequence was collected from a male donor in good health and CMV-seropositive. The genes are TRBV29-1 and TRBJ1-3; D not certain. This chain's CDR3 is CSVETGSGNTIYF. CDR3 sequence (DNA): TGCAGCGTTGAGACGGGTTCTGGAAACACCATATATTTT.